This T cell receptor (beta chain) was sequenced in a study of Graves' ophthalmopathy and Graves' hyperthyroidism. Beta-chain TCR CDR3 regions were amplified from RNA transcripts. Following a first-round RT-PCR that used HTBI primers, a second-round multiplex PCR was carried out. MiXCR, applied by TCRdb to the multiplex PCR reads, yields one record per CDR3 protein. The data show 300,000 to 400,000 distinct CDR3 sequences, with 17% seen just once and 10% to 15% held by the top ten. V lost 4 bases and J lost 2, with 12 bases in between. Germline V gene lookup returns CDR1 SNHLY and CDR2 FYNNEI. The CDR3 runs to 15 residues. Many counts were recorded for this clonotype. Presentation of ophthalmopathy in the donors involved moderate-to-severe activity, CAS ≥3, NOSPECS ≥4 and a duration under 3 months. Uncontrolled infections, pregnancy, lactation or other autoimmune diseases led to patient exclusion.

Sequenced input: peripheral blood. V is TRBV2 and J is TRBJ1-5, with D unresolved. The receptor was isolated from an adult man with Graves' ophthalmopathy. The CDR3 spells CASSGTSAGNQPQHF. The CDR3 DNA sequence: TGTGCCAGCAGTGGGACTTCGGCTGGCAATCAGCCCCAGCATTTT. The variable domain in full, with the rest retrieved from reference TRBV2 and TRBJ1-5, is EPEVTQTPSHQVTQMGQEVILRCVPISNHLYFYWYRQILGQKVEFLVSFYNNEISEKSEIFDDQFSVERPDGSNFTLKIRSTKLEDSAMYFCASSGTSAGNQPQHFGDGTRLSIL.